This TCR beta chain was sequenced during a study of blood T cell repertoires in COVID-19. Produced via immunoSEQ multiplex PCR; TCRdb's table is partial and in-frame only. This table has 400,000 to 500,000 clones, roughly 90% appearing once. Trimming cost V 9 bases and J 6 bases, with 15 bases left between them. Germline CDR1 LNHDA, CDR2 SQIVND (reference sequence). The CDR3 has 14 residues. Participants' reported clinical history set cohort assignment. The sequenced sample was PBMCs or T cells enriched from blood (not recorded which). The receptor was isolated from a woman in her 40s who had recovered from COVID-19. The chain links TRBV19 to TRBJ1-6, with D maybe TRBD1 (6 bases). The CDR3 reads CASRDPRGNSPLHF. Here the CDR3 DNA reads TGTGCCAGCCGGGACCCCAGGGGTAATTCACCCCTCCACTTT.